Given below is one T cell receptor beta chain in context. The CDR3 runs 13 residues. Germline-derived CDR1 and CDR2 are SGDLS and YYNGEE. These data come from a study of blood T cells in healthy people across ages. Every sample gave at least 5 micrograms of total RNA when it was extracted. Combining a sample-barcoded 5' primer with a J-beta primer mix, a second PCR ran for about 7 to 12 cycles. MiXCR was run by TCRdb on the 5' RACE reads, yielding one entry per CDR3 protein. This table holds a few hundred thousand distinct CDR3 sequences, approximately 25% found once. V is TRBV9 and J is TRBJ2-5; D perhaps matches TRBD2 (6 bases). The DNA end is more similar to TRBJ2-7, so the J call may be wrong. The sequence came from an older woman in good health. The specimen sequenced was blood. The CDR3 loop reads CASSVSREDEQYF. The CDR3 bases are TGTGCCAGCAGCGTAAGCAGGGAGGACGAGCAGTACTTC.